This T cell receptor (beta chain) was documented in a study of ipilimumab plus nivolumab after autologous stem cell transplantation. Across the study: The DLBCL group included primary refractory and relapsed cases.

As concerns this clone: As yet, its antigen is unknown.

Measured with immunoSEQ multiplex PCR; TCRdb has only the in-frame clones, and not every one. The data show more than 15,000 clones, more than 65% seen once. Study-level findings and limits: The authors say TCR, Treg and microbiome findings warrant further study.

Patients got ipilimumab 1 mg/kg beginning 14 to 28 days post-transplant. Patients received nivolumab 3 mg/kg at weeks 1, 4, 7, 10, then fortnightly to week 26. Sequencing was performed on PBMCs, taken in a trial of ipilimumab plus nivolumab as post-transplant consolidation. This receptor was taken from a male donor with diffuse large B-cell lymphoma.

CDR3 residues: CSVEGGENTEAFF. Written as DNA, the CDR3 is TGCAGCGTTGAAGGAGGGGAGAACACTGAAGCTTTCTTT. The chain links TRBV29-1 to TRBJ1-1; D may be TRBD1 (5 bases). CDR3 length: 13 residues. V was pared by 1 base and J by 1 base, with 7 bases between. The germline V gene has CDR1 SQVTM and CDR2 ANQGSEA.